This record concerns one TCR beta chain sequence. Its specificity is unknown. TCRdb used MiXCR to reprocess the reads, holding one entry per CDR3 protein. Of 700,000 to 900,000 distinct CDR3 sequences in the sample, just under 30% are singletons; the top ten hold approximately 14%. This sample is drawn from a study of T cell repertoires in cytomegalovirus infection. Study-wide context: Both CMV infection and a matching HLA type were indicated by public TCR beta signatures.

General study results and limits: The ex vivo response was dominated by HLA-C-restricted CMV-specific TCR beta clonotypes.

Germline V gene sequence: CDR1 SGHRS, CDR2 YFSETQ. The CDR3 spans 16 residues. The ends lost 4 bases at V and 3 bases at J; junction bases unmatched: 11. The chain links TRBV5-1 to TRBJ2-7; TRBD1 matches 9 bases. The sequencing used cultured CD8+ T cells from PBMCs, collected from culture after CMV antigen stimulation. The source is a human donor in good health (CMV status not recorded). Some clones in this sample may be carry-over from other donors' samples. The CDR3 nucleotides read TGCGCCAGCAGCCGGAAAAGCGGGGACAGGGTCTACGAGCAGTACTTC. It yields the protein CASSRKSGDRVYEQYF.